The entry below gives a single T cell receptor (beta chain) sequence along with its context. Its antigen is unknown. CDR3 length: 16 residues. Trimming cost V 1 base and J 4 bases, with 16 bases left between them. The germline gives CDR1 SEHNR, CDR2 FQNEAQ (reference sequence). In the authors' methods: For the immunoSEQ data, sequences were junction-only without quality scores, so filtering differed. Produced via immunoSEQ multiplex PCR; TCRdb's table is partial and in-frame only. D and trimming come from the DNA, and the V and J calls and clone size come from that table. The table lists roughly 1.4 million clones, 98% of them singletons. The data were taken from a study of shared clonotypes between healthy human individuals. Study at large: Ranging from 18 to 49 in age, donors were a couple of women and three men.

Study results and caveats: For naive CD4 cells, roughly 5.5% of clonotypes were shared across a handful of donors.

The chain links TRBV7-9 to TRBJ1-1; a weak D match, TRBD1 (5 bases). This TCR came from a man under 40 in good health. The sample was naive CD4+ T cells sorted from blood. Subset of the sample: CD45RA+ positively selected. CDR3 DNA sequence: TGTGCCAGCAGCTTAGGGGGAGGGACTGGGCGCACTGAAGCTTTCTTT. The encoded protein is CASSLGGGTGRTEAFF.